This entry features one T cell receptor (beta chain) sequence. Its specificity is not known. These data are taken from a study of T cell responses to AZD1222 COVID-19 vaccine. General study results and limits: Only a handful of AZD1222 recipients tested seropositive at baseline. There were repertoire samples only from the period after the peak T cell response.

Looked up from germline, CDR1 is LNHDA and CDR2 is SQIVND (reference sequence). V lost 1 base and J lost 6; bases outside the gene matches: 9. The CDR3 is 16 amino acids. Data came from immunoSEQ multiplex PCR; TCRdb stores just in-frame clones and leaves some out. This sample has approximately 160,000 clones, with about 90% found just once. The sample consisted of peripheral blood, taken 28 days after the second AZD1222 dose. This sequence was found in an adult who received the AZD1222 COVID-19 vaccine. The rearrangement links TRBV19 to TRBJ1-5, with 7 positions matching TRBD1. The CDR3 sequence: CASSIVRDRGLQPQHF. CDR3 DNA sequence: TGTGCCAGTAGTATAGTTAGGGACAGAGGACTTCAGCCCCAGCATTTT.